Listed here are 25 T cell receptor beta chains from one sample, sequenced in a study of blood T cell repertoires in COVID-19. The assay was immunoSEQ multiplex PCR, and TCRdb's table has in-frame clones only and misses some. The top ten hold roughly 4.7% of the sample, which has 70,000 to 95,000 clones, about 95% seen once. The sequencing sample was made of peripheral blood. These receptors were collected from a human donor with active COVID-19. The donor label of this sample is uncertain.

The rearrangement uses TRBV7-7 and TRBJ2-1; TRBD1 matches 8 bases. Germline assignment: CDR1 SSHAT and CDR2 FNYEAQ (reference sequence). V lost 5 bases, J lost 5 bases, and 8 bases stayed unmatched. The CDR3 spans 15 residues. The CDR3 reads CASSVTGGANNEQFF. The CDR3 nucleotides are TGTGCCAGCAGCGTCACAGGGGGTGCAAACAATGAGCAGTTCTTC.

The J gene is TRBJ2-7, the V gene TRBV7-6; a possible D gene is TRBD1 (7 bases). The CDR3 has 16 residues. V lost 1 base and J 0 bases, leaving 13 bases between the germline ends. Germline lookup yields CDR1 SGHVS and CDR2 FNYEAQ. CDR3 nucleotide sequence: TGTGCCAGCAGCTTAGATACAGGGGAGGTCTCCTACGAGCAGTACTTC. Translating gives CASSLDTGEVSYEQYF.

The rearrangement joins TRBV20-1 to TRBJ1-6; D is uncertain. V lost 3 bases and J lost 6, with 15 bases in between. Germline V gene sequence: CDR1 DFQATT, CDR2 SNEGSKA (reference sequence). The CDR3 length is 15 residues. Here the CDR3 reads CSASGLYPGNSPLHF. The CDR3 nucleotides are TGCAGTGCTAGTGGTTTGTACCCGGGTAATTCACCCCTCCACTTT.

The chain is built from TRBV29-1 and TRBJ2-3; no reliable D call. CDR1 SQVTM and CDR2 ANQGSEA come from the germline V gene. Deletions cut 7 bases from V and 6 bases from J, with 14 bases between. The CDR3 covers 12 residues. The CDR3 DNA reads TGCAGCGAGAGAGCCTCCTCGGATACGCAGTATTTT. As protein: CSERASSDTQYF.

The chain has TRBV6-5 and TRBJ2-5; D possibly corresponds to TRBD1 (6 bases). Germline V CDR1 and CDR2: MNHEY, SVGAGI. V gave up 8 bases and J gave up 5 bases, with 15 bases separating them. This CDR3 is built from 13 residues. The DNA for the CDR3 is TGTGCCAGCGTACTCCAGGGGTTGGAGACCCAGTACTTC. Its translation is CASVLQGLETQYF.

This rearrangement joins TRBV18 to TRBJ1-4, with 8 bases lining up with TRBD1. Losses at the gene ends were 5 bases for V and 4 bases for J; bases not matched to a gene: 6. CDR1 and CDR2 (germline): KGHSH, LQKENI. The CDR3 length is 15 residues. The CDR3: CASSEQGAGNEKLFF. In DNA form, the CDR3 reads TGTGCCAGCTCAGAGCAGGGGGCTGGTAATGAAAAACTGTTTTTT.

The rearrangement uses TRBV19 and TRBJ2-2; tentatively, D is TRBD1 (6 bases). The CDR3 consists of 13 residues. Trimming cost V 10 bases and J 5 bases, with 14 bases left between them. The germline V gene encodes CDR1 LNHDA and CDR2 SQIVND (reference sequence). Here the CDR3 reads CATSTGVTGELFF. CDR3 DNA: TGTGCCACCTCGACAGGCGTAACCGGGGAGCTGTTTTTT.

The CDR3 protein is CASSLKTSGGGDEQYF. For the CDR3, the DNA is TGCGCCAGCAGCCTTAAAACTAGCGGGGGAGGCGACGAGCAGTACTTC. This chain links TRBV5-1 with TRBJ2-7, with TRBD2 matching 11 bases. The J segment lost 5 bases and the V segment lost 4 bases, leaving 11 bases of the junction unmatched. The CDR3 totals 16 residues. The germline CDR1 and CDR2 sequences are SGHRS and YFSETQ.

The V call is TRBV28, the J call TRBJ2-7, with 8 bases aligning to TRBD2. The CDR3 length is 17 residues. The V and J ends lost 4 bases and 0 bases, in that order; junction bases with no gene match: 11. The germline CDR1 and CDR2 sequences are MDHEN and SYDVKM. CDR3 DNA: TGTGCCAGCAGTTCTCATGGACTAGCCGAAAGCTCCTACGAGCAGTACTTC. This gives the protein CASSSHGLAESSYEQYF.

This clone has a single count. The genes are TRBV28 and TRBJ2-2; 9 bases line up with TRBD1. Germline V gives CDR1 MDHEN, CDR2 SYDVKM. The CDR3 covers 18 residues. Trimming took 2 bases from V and 5 from J; bases not matched to a gene: 12. CDR3 protein: CASSLGQGPTGDTGELFF. CDR3 DNA: TGTGCCAGCAGTTTAGGACAGGGGCCGACCGGGGATACCGGGGAGCTGTTTTTT.

The CDR3 DNA follows: TGTGCCAGCAGTGAAGGGCAGGGACACTCTGGAAACACCATATATTTT. Protein: CASSEGQGHSGNTIYF. This sequence joins TRBV6-1 and TRBJ1-3, with D perhaps matching TRBD1 (6 bases). The CDR3 consists of 16 residues. CDR1 is MNHNS and CDR2 is SASEGT in the germline V gene. Trimming pared 1 base from V and 0 bases from J, leaving 10 bases between.

The chain is built from TRBV4-1 and TRBJ1-4; TRBD1 matches at 9 bases. Germline CDR1 is MGHRA and CDR2 is YSYEKL. The CDR3 is 15 residues long. V lost 5 bases, J lost 2 bases, and 3 bases stayed unmatched. CDR3 DNA: TGCGCCAGCAGCTTAGGACAGGGGACTAATGAAAAACTGTTTTTT. Protein sequence: CASSLGQGTNEKLFF.

V usage is TRBV7-6 and J usage is TRBJ1-1, with D perhaps matching TRBD1 (6 bases). The germline CDR1 and CDR2 sequences are SGHVS and FNYEAQ. CDR3 length equals 15 residues. Trimming left V 5 bases short and J 1 base short, with 14 bases between. The CDR3 DNA reads as TGTGCCAGCAGCCAAATCGGACAGACGAACACTGAAGCTTTCTTT. Residues: CASSQIGQTNTEAFF. The complete variable domain, with remaining parts taken from reference TRBV7-6 and TRBJ1-1, reads GAGVSQSPRYKVTKRGQDVALRCDPISGHVSLYWYRQALGQGPEFLTYFNYEAQQDKSGLPNDRFSAERPEGSISTLTIQRTEQRDSAMYRCASSQIGQTNTEAFFGQGTRLTVV.

The rearrangement joins TRBV19 to TRBJ2-1, with 13 positions matching TRBD2. The CDR3 sequence is 14 residues long. The V gene's germline CDR1 is LNHDA and CDR2 SQIVND (reference sequence). Trimming cost V 7 bases and J 10 bases; bases outside gene matches: 7. DNA of the CDR3: TGTGCCAGTACCTCATTACTAGCGGGAGGGGAGCAGTTCTTC. Its translation is CASTSLLAGGEQFF.

J is TRBJ1-2 and V is TRBV11-2; 7 bases align to TRBD1. J lost 4 bases, V lost 0 bases, and 2 bases had no gene match. Germline V lookup: CDR1 SGHAT, CDR2 FQNNGV. This CDR3 has 14 amino acids. CDR3 nucleotides: TGTGCCAGCAGCTTAGACAGGGGGGCCTATGGCTACACCTTC. This codes for CASSLDRGAYGYTF.

This clone showed up just once. The genes are TRBV5-4 and TRBJ2-1; D call uncertain. The V end lost 0 bases, the J end lost 5 bases, and 12 bases lay between the germline ends. Germline CDR1 is SGHNT and CDR2 is YYREEE (reference sequence). The CDR3 runs 15 residues. The CDR3 nucleotides read TGTGCCAGCAGCTTGGGCCGTACAGAAAACAATGAGCAGTTCTTC. Its protein product is CASSLGRTENNEQFF.

The table lists this clone with a count of one. The rearrangement links TRBV10-3 to TRBJ2-3; no definite D call. Germline V lookup: CDR1 ENHRY, CDR2 SYGVKD. Trimming cost V 9 bases and J 2 bases, with 12 bases left between them. CDR3 length: 13 residues. CDR3 residues: CAMSPSDTDTQYF. The DNA of the CDR3 is TGTGCCATGTCACCTAGTGACACAGATACGCAGTATTTT.

The chain is built from TRBV4-1 and TRBJ2-7, with D possibly matching TRBD1 (6 bases). Germline CDR1 and CDR2: MGHRA and YSYEKL. This CDR3 comprises 15 residues. Trimming cost V 4 bases and J 3 bases, with 16 bases left between them. The CDR3 is CASSPSTGGVYEQYF. In DNA, the CDR3 is TGCGCCAGCAGCCCATCGACAGGAGGAGTCTACGAGCAGTACTTC.

V gene TRBV7-7 combines with J gene TRBJ2-1; 11 nucleotides line up with TRBD1. This CDR3 has 15 residues. After removal of 4 bases from V and 4 bases from J, the junction contained 3 bases not matched to a gene. The germline gives CDR1 SSHAT, CDR2 FNYEAQ (reference sequence). The CDR3 DNA is TGTGCCAGCAGCTCGGGACAGGGGGGTTACAATGAGCAGTTCTTC. Residues: CASSSGQGGYNEQFF.

The chain joins TRBV5-1 to TRBJ2-1; TRBD2 aligns across 9 bases. V gave up 0 bases and J gave up 3 bases; unmatched junction bases: 4. The CDR3 spans 16 residues. Per the germline V gene, CDR1 is SGHRS and CDR2 is YFSETQ. The CDR3 nucleotides are TGCGCCAGCAGCTTGGAGCTAGCGGGGAACTACAATGAGCAGTTCTTC. Translation gives CASSLELAGNYNEQFF.

The chain is built from TRBV6-2 or TRBV6-3 and TRBJ2-7, with TRBD1 matching 7 bases. V dropped 2 bases and J dropped 2; count of bases not matched to a gene: 3. The CDR3 has 14 residues. Per germline, CDR1 MNHEY and CDR2 SVGEGT. DNA of the CDR3: TGTGCCAGCAGTTACCGACAGGGAGCCTACGAGCAGTACTTC. This encodes CASSYRQGAYEQYF.

The chain recombines TRBV5-1 with TRBJ2-7, with 11 positions matching TRBD1. The germline CDR1 and CDR2 sequences are SGHRS and YFSETQ. The CDR3 is 16 amino acids. Trimming removed 6 bases from V and 5 bases from J; junction bases left unmatched: 13. This CDR3 reads CASTPRGTGGYHEQYF. CDR3 sequence (DNA): TGCGCCAGCACCCCTCGGGGGACAGGGGGTTACCACGAGCAGTACTTC.

The chain employs TRBV5-4 and TRBJ1-1, with a weak D call TRBD1 (6 bases). The V gene lost 3 bases and the J gene lost 2 bases, with 14 bases spanning the gap. The CDR3 has 15 amino acids. Per germline, CDR1 SGHNT and CDR2 YYREEE (reference sequence). CDR3 DNA: TGTGCCAGCAGCTGGCCCGGGGGGCCAAACACTGAAGCTTTCTTT. Protein product: CASSWPGGPNTEAFF.

The V call is TRBV27, the J call TRBJ1-1; perhaps TRBD1 as D (6 bases). The V gene's germline CDR1 is MNHEY and CDR2 SMNVEV (reference sequence). V was trimmed by 3 bases and J by 2 bases, leaving 10 bases between them. This CDR3 comprises 14 residues. The DNA of the CDR3 is TGTGCCAGCAGTTTTGGACAGTACAACACTGAAGCTTTCTTT. This sequence encodes CASSFGQYNTEAFF.

The V and J genes are TRBV5-8 and TRBJ1-1; perhaps TRBD1 as D (6 bases). Per germline, CDR1 SGHTS and CDR2 YDEGEE. This CDR3 is built from 16 residues. Trimming stripped 3 bases from V and 4 bases from J, with 19 bases between. The CDR3 region is CASSSRGGGRSTEAFF. In DNA, the CDR3 is TGTGCCAGCAGCTCCCGTGGGGGGGGCAGAAGCACTGAAGCTTTCTTT.